This entry describes one T cell receptor beta chain. Its antigen is unknown. There are no base qualities to consult, and no much larger clone falls within one base. The data were obtained in a study of T cell responses to AZD1222 COVID-19 vaccine (dated by TCRdb to about 2021). Describing the broader study: AZD1222 recipients whose second dose came at about 4 weeks and those whose second dose came at about 12 weeks were combined into one group, since spike-specific TCR depth and breadth did not differ between the two schedules. TCR sequencing covered over 230 trial participants: some 210 given two doses of AZD1222 and around 26 given two doses of MenACWY control vaccine. Trial participants were enrolled into age subgroups of 18-55, 56-69 and 70-plus years, which contained roughly 140, 27 and 60 TCR-sequenced participants, respectively. Overall results and qualifications from the work: A significant rise in spike-specific TCR breadth and depth was observed after two AZD1222 doses relative to day 0 and relative to MenACWY recipients. Most participants were white British and females outnumbered males, and the authors suggested that clonal diversity may have been underestimated. CD4 TCRs associated with the vaccine covered the entire spike protein, and the dominant responses were in regions 160-218 and 743-854. Nearly half of unique spike-specific TCRs reportedly recognized epitopes outside regions mutated in the B.1.351 and B.1.1.7 variants. The 56-69-year group was small, and its depth increase did not reach significance, likely because of low power. Because no day 14 peak-response samples were available, the repertoires could be characterized only after the peak T cell response. Conclusions about previously exposed vaccinees are limited because only five or six AZD1222 recipients were SARS-CoV-2 seropositive at baseline.

The CDR3 regions of human TCRbeta chains were analyzed by immunosequencing. The paper's data handling went like this. Repertoire TCRs were checked for matches against a reference library of SARS-CoV-2-specific TCRs that had been generated using the MIRA antigen-specificity platform. Breadth was defined as the fraction of unique TCRs that were SARS-CoV-2-associated, and depth was defined as the fraction of total T cells that were SARS-CoV-2-associated. Each spike-specific TCR was assigned to its reactive spike region and to a CD4 or CD8 class using the MIRA data. Log10-transformed breadth and depth values were compared by one-way ANOVA with Sidak's multiple comparisons tests. TCRdb took over this immuneACCESS table, retaining in-frame rearrangements with V and J assigned. Such tables are incomplete; in checked studies, under half of the missing clones stem from an unresolved V gene, and the remainder is unexplained. V, J and clone size reflect that table, while D and trimming were determined from the DNA. The sample table contains approximately 200,000 clones; only one count was recorded for 88% of them. About 8% of the sample rests with the top ten.

The intended sense of this specimen's time point label: baseline before first vaccination. Vaccinee samples came from UK trials COV001 and COV002, including a single-blind randomized controlled phase 2/3 trial of AZD1222 (ChAdOx1 nCoV-19) in healthy adults. Trial participant PBMC samples were collected at day 0 and day 28 after the second dose for TCRbeta chain sequencing. Taken from cysteine to phenylalanine, the CDR3 has 13 residues. Just CDR3 DNA is preserved here, 39 bases in frame from base 1. Trimming at the junction amounts to 8 bases on V and 1 base on J, and the germline ends lie 11 bases apart. The germline V gene (reference sequence) specifies MNHEY as CDR1 and SMNVEV as CDR2.

Sequencing was performed on peripheral blood, taken on day 0 of AZD1222 vaccination. In this chain, TRBV27 is recombined with TRBJ1-1; a tentative D call is TRBD1 (6 bases match). This TCR was recovered from an adult in good health. CDR3 region: CASVGGQNTEAFF. Read as DNA, the sequence is TGTGCCAGCGTCGGGGGGCAGAACACTGAAGCTTTCTTT.